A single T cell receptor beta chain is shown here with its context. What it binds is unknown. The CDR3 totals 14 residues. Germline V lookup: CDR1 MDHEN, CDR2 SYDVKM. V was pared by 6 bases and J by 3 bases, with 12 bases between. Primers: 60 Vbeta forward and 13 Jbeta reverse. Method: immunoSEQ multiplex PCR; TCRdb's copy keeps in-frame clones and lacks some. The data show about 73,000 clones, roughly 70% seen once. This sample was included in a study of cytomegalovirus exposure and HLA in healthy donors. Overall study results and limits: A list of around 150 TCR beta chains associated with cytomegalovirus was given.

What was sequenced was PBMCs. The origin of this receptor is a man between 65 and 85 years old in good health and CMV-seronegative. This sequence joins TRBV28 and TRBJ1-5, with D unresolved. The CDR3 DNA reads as TGTGCCAGCAGCGACAACTCCATCAATCAGCCCCAGCATTTT. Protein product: CASSDNSINQPQHF. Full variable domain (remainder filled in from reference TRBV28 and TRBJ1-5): DVKVTQSSRYLVKRTGEKVFLECVQDMDHENMFWYRQDPGLGLRLIYFSYDVKMKEKGDIPEGYSVSREKKERFSLILESASTNQTSMYLCASSDNSINQPQHFGDGTRLSIL.